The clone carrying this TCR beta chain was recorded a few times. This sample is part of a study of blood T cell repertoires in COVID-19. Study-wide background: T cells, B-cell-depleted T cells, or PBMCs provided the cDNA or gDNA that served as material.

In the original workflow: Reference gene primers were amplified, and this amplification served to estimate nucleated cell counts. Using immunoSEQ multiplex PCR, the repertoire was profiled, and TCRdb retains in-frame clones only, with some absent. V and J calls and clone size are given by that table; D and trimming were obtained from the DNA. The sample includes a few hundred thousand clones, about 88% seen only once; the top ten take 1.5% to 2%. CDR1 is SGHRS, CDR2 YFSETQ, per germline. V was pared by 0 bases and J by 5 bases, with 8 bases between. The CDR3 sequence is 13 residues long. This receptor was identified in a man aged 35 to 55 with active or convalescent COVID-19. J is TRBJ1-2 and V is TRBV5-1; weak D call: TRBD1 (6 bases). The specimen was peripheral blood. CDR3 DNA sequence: TGCGCCAGCAGCTTGGCAGGGGAATATGGCTACACCTTC. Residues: CASSLAGEYGYTF.